This T cell receptor beta chain appears in the sequencing data of a study of early T cells in non-severe SARS-CoV-2 infection. Study-wide findings and caveats: Reliance on VDJdb matching favored anti-spike CD8 responses; private and CD4 specificities were missed.

TCRdb re-analysed the 5' RACE reads in MiXCR, keeping a single row per CDR3 protein. This sample has tens of thousands of distinct CDR3 sequences, with less than 5.5% found just once. This clonotype was detected many times. Its target is not known. This CDR3 is built from 16 residues. Germline CDR1 LNHDA, CDR2 SQIVND (reference sequence). V shed 5 bases and J shed 8 bases, with 22 bases lying between them. The gene calls are TRBV19 and TRBJ2-1; either TRBD1 or TRBD2 may supply D (6 bases each). The clonotype was recovered from an adult who was a healthcare worker with PCR-confirmed SARS-CoV-2 infection or an uninfected control (not recorded which). Sequencing was performed on whole blood. CDR3 nucleotides: TGTGCCAGTAGTCCACCCGGAGGGGGGCTTGGCGATGAGCAGTTCTTC. It codes for CASSPPGGGLGDEQFF.